These 27 T cell receptor beta chains came from one sample sequenced in a study of graft-versus-host responses after intestinal transplantation. Assay used: immunoSEQ multiplex PCR; TCRdb lists only in-frame clones, some missing. This table has about 43,000 clones, approximately 94% appearing once. Specimen: PBMCs, collected around 330 days after intestinal transplant. These TCRs come from a human patient who received an intestinal transplant, so some T cells may come from the graft donor.

This rearrangement joins TRBV18 to TRBJ2-5, with no clear D. Trimming removed 3 bases at V and 3 bases at J, with 14 bases between. The length of the CDR3 is 15 residues. From germline, CDR1 is KGHSH and CDR2 LQKENI. The CDR3 protein is CASSPREAFKETQYF. CDR3 DNA sequence: TGTGCCAGCTCACCTAGAGAGGCGTTCAAAGAGACCCAGTACTTC.

This chain links TRBV15 with TRBJ2-7, with D tentatively TRBD1 (6 bases). The V gene lost 3 bases and the J gene lost 2 bases, with 11 bases spanning the gap. CDR3 length: 14 residues. Germline-derived CDR1 and CDR2 are LNHNV and YYDKDF (reference sequence). The CDR3 region has the DNA TGTGCCACCAGCAGGACGACAGGAACCTACGAGCAGTACTTC. It translates to CATSRTTGTYEQYF.

The chain carries TRBV7-6 and TRBJ1-2; D remains unclear. The germline V gene encodes CDR1 SGHVS and CDR2 FNYEAQ. Trimming pared 5 bases from V and 0 bases from J, leaving 10 bases between. The CDR3 extends over 14 amino acids. CDR3 coding DNA: TGTGCCAGCAGCCCCGGACCTGCTAACTATGGCTACACCTTC. Residues: CASSPGPANYGYTF.

This clone was detected only once. This chain joins TRBV21-1 and TRBJ2-7; the table's TRBD2 call for D was not verified on the DNA. TRBV21-1 represents a pseudogene. The CDR3 spans 16 residues. Written as DNA, the CDR3 is TGTGCCAGCAGCAATGTCGCGGGACTGCGTACCTACGAGCAGTACTTC. Encoded protein: CASSNVAGLRTYEQYF.

This clone was found once. V usage is TRBV4-1 and J usage is TRBJ1-6, with D possibly being TRBD1 (5 bases). Trimming removed 0 bases at V and 11 bases at J, with 17 bases between. The CDR3 runs to 16 residues. CDR1 MGHRA and CDR2 YSYEKL come from the germline V gene. This CDR3 is CASSQEWLSEGAPLHF. The DNA for the CDR3 is TGCGCCAGCAGCCAAGAATGGTTGTCAGAAGGGGCACCCCTCCACTTT.

The chain couples TRBV18 to TRBJ1-2; tentatively, D is TRBD1 (6 bases). Germline CDR1 is KGHSH and CDR2 is LQKENI. The CDR3 sequence is 14 residues long. V lost 8 bases and J lost 3, with 16 bases in between. CDR3 amino acids: CASGDAGDHYGYTF. DNA of the CDR3: TGTGCCAGCGGAGATGCAGGGGACCACTATGGCTACACCTTC.

V is TRBV29-1 and J is TRBJ2-2; 9 bases agree with TRBD1. Germline CDR1 is SQVTM and CDR2 is ANQGSEA. This CDR3 region has 14 residues. V dropped 5 bases and J dropped 1; count of bases not matched to a gene: 2. CDR3 loop: CSVRGQGNTGELFF. CDR3 in DNA: TGCAGCGTTAGGGGACAGGGGAACACCGGGGAGCTGTTTTTT.

About this clone: The junction shows a germline mismatch at one end, possibly a read error. The J gene is TRBJ1-1, the V gene TRBV27, with 7 bases that match TRBD1. This CDR3 has 15 residues. The germline gives CDR1 MNHEY, CDR2 SMNVEV (reference sequence). CDR3 in amino acids: CVSSLYPTGAGEAFF. The DNA for the CDR3 is TGTGTCAGCAGCCTCTACCCAACAGGGGCGGGTGAAGCTTTCTTT.

The V call is TRBV29-1, the J call TRBJ2-1; tentative D call: TRBD1 (6 bases). CDR3 length: 10 residues. Germline assignment: CDR1 SQVTM and CDR2 ANQGSEA. Trimming left V 4 bases short and J 15 bases short, with 13 bases between. Written as DNA, the CDR3 is TGCAGCGTTGTACAGGGATCTGTGTTCTTC. Translation gives CSVVQGSVFF.

The V gene is TRBV7-8, the J gene TRBJ1-6; D ambiguous. V gave up 4 bases and J gave up 12 bases, with 13 bases separating them. The CDR3 length is 13 residues. Germline V gene sequence: CDR1 SGHVS, CDR2 FQNEAQ. CDR3 protein: CASSSSGPKPLHF. The CDR3 DNA reads as TGTGCCAGCAGCTCGTCCGGTCCGAAACCCCTCCACTTT.

V usage is TRBV14 and J usage is TRBJ1-6; tentative D call: TRBD1 (5 bases). The CDR3 length is 15 residues. Germline V gene data show CDR1 as SGHDN and CDR2 as FVKESK. V shed 2 bases and J shed 7 bases, with 12 bases lying between them. The CDR3 sequence is CASSQMGPNNSPLHF. The CDR3 nucleotides are TGTGCCAGCAGCCAAATGGGGCCGAACAATTCACCCCTCCACTTT.

This rearrangement joins TRBV19 to TRBJ2-1; either TRBD1 or TRBD2 may supply D (5 bases each). CDR1 and CDR2 from the germline V gene are LNHDA and SQIVND (reference sequence). The V end was cut by 4 bases, the J end by 0 bases, with 10 bases between. The CDR3 sequence is 15 residues long. CDR3 residues: CASSTSGTSYNEQFF. Here the CDR3 DNA reads TGTGCCAGTAGTACCTCCGGGACCTCCTACAATGAGCAGTTCTTC.

The rearrangement joins TRBV6-1 to TRBJ2-7; D is possibly TRBD1 (6 bases). Germline CDR1 and CDR2: MNHNS and SASEGT. The CDR3 spans 14 residues. V was pared by 4 bases and J by 1 base, with 11 bases between. In nucleotides, the CDR3 is TGTGCCAGCAGTGCGTGGGGGCCTTCCTACGAGCAGTACTTC. Translated: CASSAWGPSYEQYF.

The genes are TRBV5-6 and TRBJ1-2; D remains unclear. CDR1 is SGHDT, CDR2 YYEEEE, per germline. There are 13 residues in the CDR3. Trimming took 6 bases from V and 0 from J, leaving 9 bases between them. CDR3 sequence: CASIGVSNYGYTF. The CDR3 coding sequence is TGTGCCAGCATTGGAGTCTCTAACTATGGCTACACCTTC.

This clone was detected only once. The chain uses TRBV10-3 and TRBJ1-1, with D possibly matching TRBD1 (5 bases). Trimming removed 6 bases from V and 5 bases from J, with 7 bases in between. CDR1 ENHRY and CDR2 SYGVKD come from the germline V gene. This CDR3 region has 11 residues. The CDR3 coding sequence is TGTGCCATCAGCGGGGGGACTGAAGCTTTCTTT. It is translated as CAISGGTEAFF.

This chain's CDR3 is CASSYGPGSYEQYF. The CDR3 bases are TGTGCCAGCAGTTACGGTCCAGGCTCCTACGAGCAGTACTTC. The chain couples TRBV6-5 to TRBJ2-7; D gene uncertain. The CDR3 is made up of 14 amino acids. Germline CDR1 MNHEY, CDR2 SVGAGI. Trimming took 2 bases from V and 0 from J, leaving 8 bases between them.

V is TRBV5-4 and J is TRBJ2-2; D is perhaps TRBD1 (5 bases). V lost 0 bases, J lost 3 bases, and 12 bases lay in between. There are 16 residues in the CDR3. The germline CDR1 and CDR2 sequences are SGHNT and YYREEE (reference sequence). The CDR3 nucleotides are TGTGCCAGCAGCTTGGGGTCGGACACCTACACCGGGGAGCTGTTTTTT. It codes for CASSLGSDTYTGELFF. The full variable domain, in which reference TRBV5-4 and TRBJ2-2 provide the parts outside the CDR3, is ETGVTQSPTHLIKTRGQQVTLRCSSQSGHNTVSWYQQALGQGPQFIFQYYREEENGRGNFPPRFSGLQFPNYSSELNVNALELDDSALYLCASSLGSDTYTGELFFGEGSRLTVL.

This clone was seen just once. V and J are TRBV19 and TRBJ2-2; TRBD1 matches at 7 bases. The J segment lost 1 base and the V segment lost 8 bases, leaving 4 bases of the junction unmatched. Germline V gene data show CDR1 as LNHDA and CDR2 as SQIVND (reference sequence). The CDR3 runs 14 residues. The CDR3 bases are TGTGCCAGTGCCGGGACAGTGAACACCGGGGAGCTGTTTTTT. It encodes CASAGTVNTGELFF.

The chain joins TRBV2 to TRBJ2-1, with TRBD2 matching over 11 bases. V was clipped by 6 bases and J by 10 bases; unmatched bases: 11. The germline V gene has CDR1 SNHLY and CDR2 FYNNEI. The CDR3 spans 15 residues. The CDR3 DNA follows: TGTGCCAGCAGCAGGGTAGCGGGGGGGCGCGGGGAGCAGTTCTTC. Translation gives CASSRVAGGRGEQFF.

The chain joins TRBV7-6 to TRBJ2-6; weak D call: TRBD2 (6 bases). Trimming left V 0 bases short and J 1 base short, with 13 bases between. The CDR3 is 18 residues long. Germline assignment: CDR1 SGHVS and CDR2 FNYEAQ. The chain's CDR3 is CASSLASSGGSGANVLTF. CDR3 DNA: TGTGCCAGCAGCTTAGCGAGTAGCGGCGGGTCTGGGGCCAACGTCCTGACTTTC.

The rearrangement links TRBV4-1 to TRBJ1-5, with D possibly being TRBD1 (6 bases). In germline, CDR1 is MGHRA, CDR2 YSYEKL. CDR3 length: 15 residues. Trimming stripped 1 base from V and 5 bases from J, with 12 bases between. The CDR3 region is CASSQAGQPYQPQHF. CDR3 bases: TGCGCCAGCAGCCAAGCTGGACAGCCCTATCAGCCCCAGCATTTT.

The chain employs TRBV6-6 and TRBJ1-4; D unresolved. The V gene's germline CDR1 is MNHNY and CDR2 SVGAGI (reference sequence). With 2 bases removed from V and 7 bases from J, the gap between germline ends came to 8 bases. The CDR3 is made up of 13 amino acids. The CDR3 region is CASSYRPGEKLFF. CDR3 in DNA: TGTGCCAGCAGTTACCGGCCAGGTGAAAAACTGTTTTTT.

The chain joins TRBV4-1 to TRBJ2-5; unclear D gene. The end of the DNA fits TRBJ2-7 better, so the J call may be wrong. This CDR3 is built from 17 residues. The V gene's germline CDR1 is MGHRA and CDR2 YSYEKL. CDR3 DNA sequence: TGCGCCAGCAGCCAAGAGGGGTGGGGAAAAGGCTCCTACGAGCAGTACTTC. This gives the protein CASSQEGWGKGSYEQYF.

This chain connects TRBV7-9 to TRBJ2-3, with a possible D match to TRBD1 (7 bases). The V end lost 2 bases, the J end lost 5 bases, and 14 bases lay between the germline ends. Germline values: CDR1 SEHNR, CDR2 FQNEAQ (reference sequence). The CDR3 extends over 15 amino acids. The DNA for the CDR3 is TGTGCCAGCAGCTTACAGGGGGGCCGGGGAGATACGCAGTATTTT. Translation gives CASSLQGGRGDTQYF.

This clone was detected only once. The rearrangement links TRBV13 to TRBJ2-1; no definite D call. The CDR3 length is 14 residues. V was trimmed by 0 bases and J by 10 bases, leaving 13 bases between them. Germline loops: CDR1 PRHDT, CDR2 FYEKMQ (reference sequence). CDR3 nucleotide sequence: TGTGCCAGCAGCTTAGGACGTAGTCCGGACGAGCAGTTCTTC. It encodes CASSLGRSPDEQFF.

The chain links TRBV6-5 to TRBJ1-1; no clear D gene. CDR3 size: 14 residues. The germline V gene has CDR1 MNHEY and CDR2 SVGAGI. V lost 6 bases and J lost 4, with 15 bases in between. CDR3 protein: CASSLHSPLTEAFF. The DNA of the CDR3 is TGTGCCAGCAGCCTACATTCCCCGCTCACTGAAGCTTTCTTT.

The chain couples TRBV7-9 to TRBJ2-4; D possibly corresponds to TRBD1 (6 bases). The V end lost 5 bases, the J end lost 8 bases, and 16 bases lay between the germline ends. The CDR3 loop spans 14 amino acids. The germline gives CDR1 SEHNR, CDR2 FQNEAQ (reference sequence). DNA for the CDR3: TGTGCCAGCAGCCCCAGCCGAGGGGGTGACATTCAGTACTTC. Translation: CASSPSRGGDIQYF.